Presented here are 17 T cell receptor beta chains from one specimen sequenced in a study of glioma-infiltrating T cells. TCR alpha and beta CDR3 regions were amplified from RNA using iRepertoire nested multiplex PCR. A single record per CDR3 protein comes from TCRdb applying MiXCR to the multiplex PCR reads. This table holds about 380,000 distinct CDR3 sequences, more than 35% found once. What was sequenced was glioma tissue, nonneoplastic brain tissue, or PBMCs (not recorded which). These receptor sequences come from a human donor with low-grade glioma or glioblastoma, undergoing nonglioma brain surgery, or in good health (not recorded which).

This clonotype appeared a few times. The CDR3 loop is CASRVGAGTDTQYF. Written as DNA, the CDR3 is TGTGCCAGCAGGGTGGGAGCGGGCACAGATACGCAGTATTTT. The chain couples TRBV27 to TRBJ2-3, with D possibly being TRBD2 (5 bases). Germline loops: CDR1 MNHEY, CDR2 SMNVEV (reference sequence). This CDR3 spans 14 amino acids. Trimming took off 6 bases at V and 1 base at J, with 11 bases between the two ends.

The chain links TRBV4-3 to TRBJ2-2, with 9 bases identical to TRBD1. With V trimmed by 3 bases and J by 5 bases, 4 bases remained unmatched. The CDR3 covers 15 residues. CDR1 LGHNA and CDR2 YSLEER come from the germline V gene. The CDR3, as DNA: TGCGCCAGCAGCCAGACCGGACAGGGGACCGGGGAGCTGTTTTTT. It specifies CASSQTGQGTGELFF.

This clonotype was picked up one time. A much larger clone lies one base from this, so it may be a read error. The chain couples TRBV28 to TRBJ2-5; D may correspond to TRBD1 or TRBD2 (7 bases each). The length of the CDR3 is 14 residues. Germline CDR1 and CDR2: MDHEN and SYDVKM. The CDR3 DNA reads TGTGCCAGCAGTCAGCGGGACAGACAAGAGGCCCAGTACTTC. It is translated as CASSQRDRQEAQYF.

The chain combines TRBV6-2 or TRBV6-3 with TRBJ2-3, with 8 bases aligning to TRBD2. The J segment lost 9 bases and the V segment lost 5 bases, leaving 7 bases of the junction unmatched. The CDR3 consists of 13 residues. CDR1 MNHEY and CDR2 SVGEGT come from the germline V gene. CDR3 amino acids: CASSIREGGTQYF. In DNA, the CDR3 is TGTGCCAGCAGTATCCGGGAGGGGGGGACGCAGTATTTT.

The V and J genes are TRBV18 and TRBJ2-3; D is unresolved. V was cut by 5 bases and J by 5 bases, with 11 bases left in between. This CDR3 is built from 13 residues. CDR1 is KGHSH, CDR2 LQKENI, per germline. The CDR3 DNA reads TGTGCCAGCTCATTTGCCGTGTTAGATACGCAGTATTTT. Its translation: CASSFAVLDTQYF.

This clonotype was seen at least ten times. This rearrangement joins TRBV27 to TRBJ2-4; 8 nucleotides match TRBD1. Germline V CDR1 and CDR2: MNHEY, SMNVEV (reference sequence). The CDR3 has 16 amino acids. The V segment lost 5 bases and the J segment 1 base; nucleotides outside the gene matches: 7. The CDR3 coding sequence is TGTGCCAGCAGTCCGCGGACAGGGAACGCCAAAAACATTCAGTACTTC. Protein product: CASSPRTGNAKNIQYF.

This clonotype showed up just a few times. This sequence joins TRBV15 and TRBJ2-1; 8 bases are shared with TRBD2. The CDR3 spans 16 residues. Germline assignment: CDR1 LNHNV and CDR2 YYDKDF (reference sequence). Trimming at V came to 1 base and at J to 1 base, leaving 3 bases not matched to a gene. As DNA, the CDR3 is TGTGCCACCAGCAGAGGGGTAGCGGGGTCCTACAATGAGCAGTTCTTC. Its translation: CATSRGVAGSYNEQFF.

This clonotype came up many times. The chain has TRBV27 and TRBJ2-1; tentatively, D is TRBD2 (6 bases). This CDR3 has 16 amino acids. Trimming removed 2 bases at V and 4 bases at J, with 15 bases between. Germline V gives CDR1 MNHEY, CDR2 SMNVEV (reference sequence). CDR3 residues: CASSLGGFGTYNEQFF. The CDR3 nucleotides read TGTGCCAGCAGTTTAGGAGGGTTCGGTACGTACAATGAGCAGTTCTTC.

This clonotype has just a few counts. This chain uses TRBV28 with TRBJ2-5, with 8 bases identical to TRBD2. The CDR3 consists of 17 residues. Germline CDR1 MDHEN, CDR2 SYDVKM. V trimming: 4 bases; J trimming: 2 bases; junction bases outside the gene matches: 12. CDR3: CASSSPSGTRNQETQYF. The CDR3 DNA reads TGTGCCAGCAGTTCCCCCTCCGGGACTAGAAATCAAGAGACCCAGTACTTC.

Points on this clonotype: A read error may explain this, as a much larger clone is one base away. This rearrangement joins TRBV20-1 to TRBJ2-7; 9 bases line up with TRBD2. In germline, CDR1 is DFQATT, CDR2 SNEGSKA (reference sequence). This CDR3 is built from 16 residues. V was clipped by 2 bases and J by 4 bases; unmatched bases: 12. The CDR3 DNA sequence: TGCAGTGCTAGACCCCTGGGCGTAGCGGGAGTGTACGAGCAGTACTTC. The encoded protein is CSARPLGVAGVYEQYF.

The V gene is TRBV20-1, the J gene TRBJ1-6, with unresolved D. CDR1 and CDR2 (germline): DFQATT, SNEGSKA (reference sequence). The CDR3 contains 16 residues. Trimming shortened V by 2 bases and J by 5 bases, and 16 bases separated the two germline ends. The CDR3 DNA reads TGCAGTGCTAGAACAGTCCCAAGAATGAATAATTCACCCCTCCACTTT. It codes for CSARTVPRMNNSPLHF.

With regard to this clonotype: A much larger clone lies a single base off, so this may be a read error. J is TRBJ2-1 and V is TRBV20-1, with a tentative D call TRBD1 (6 bases). Germline V CDR1 and CDR2: DFQATT, SNEGSKA (reference sequence). The CDR3 has 13 amino acids. The CDR3 sequence is CSARPDRYNGQFF. In DNA form, the CDR3 reads TGCAGTGCTAGGCCGGACAGATACAATGGGCAGTTCTTC.

The chain recombines TRBV20-1 with TRBJ2-7, with 12 bases matching TRBD1. The CDR3 has 15 amino acids. Germline CDR1 DFQATT, CDR2 SNEGSKA (reference sequence). Unmatched junction bases numbered 12, after V lost 5 bases and J lost 7 bases. The CDR3 nucleotides are TGCAGTGCTCCCTCCTCCGGGACAGGGGGCTTAGAGCAGTACTTC. Residues: CSAPSSGTGGLEQYF.

This clonotype was counted a few times. The chain employs TRBV6-5 and TRBJ2-7; a weak D match, TRBD2 (6 bases). The V and J ends lost 9 bases and 0 bases respectively, with 15 bases between them. This CDR3 has 14 amino acids. Germline V gene lookup returns CDR1 MNHEY and CDR2 SVGAGI. The CDR3 DNA is TGTGCCAGTAGCCTAGCGAGGAGCTCCTACGAGCAGTACTTC. Protein: CASSLARSSYEQYF.

This clonotype was seen at least ten times. The chain links TRBV29-1 to TRBJ2-1, with a possible D match to TRBD1 (5 bases). V lost 4 bases to trimming and J lost 9 bases, with 10 bases between them. Germline lookup yields CDR1 SQVTM and CDR2 ANQGSEA. This CDR3 is 11 amino acids long. For the CDR3, the DNA is TGCAGCGTTGGACAGATCGGTGAGCAGTTCTTC. It is translated as CSVGQIGEQFF.

This clonotype was recorded a few times. V gene TRBV20-1 combines with J gene TRBJ2-5; TRBD2 agrees at 10 bases. J lost 5 bases, V lost 5 bases, and 14 bases had no gene match. The germline CDR1 and CDR2 sequences are DFQATT and SNEGSKA (reference sequence). The CDR3 contains 16 residues. This chain's CDR3 is CSAELRASGRIETQYF. In DNA, the CDR3 is TGCAGTGCTGAGCTTAGGGCTAGCGGGAGAATCGAGACCCAGTACTTC.

This clonotype was seen at least ten times. This chain links TRBV6-1 with TRBJ1-1; 7 bases fit TRBD1. The CDR3 contains 14 residues. Germline lookup yields CDR1 MNHNS and CDR2 SASEGT. V lost 5 bases and J lost 1; bases outside the gene matches: 4. CDR3 amino acids: CASSPGTENTEAFF. CDR3 coding DNA: TGTGCCAGCAGTCCTGGGACAGAGAACACTGAAGCTTTCTTT.